The clone carrying this TCR beta chain has only one observation. What it recognizes is unknown. The sample belongs to a study of persistence of HIV-infected CD4 T cells. Across the whole study: Two participants gave one leukapheresis sample; others gave up to about 180 mL blood repeatedly.

Anti-CD3/anti-CD28 beads served as a nonspecific positive control stimulus. Sorting of responding CD4+ T cells relied on upregulated CD40 ligand together with CD69. Sequencing used immunoSEQ version 4 in survey mode. Sequenced by immunoSEQ multiplex PCR; TCRdb stores in-frame clones only, minus some. The sample yields more than 35,000 clones, roughly nine tenths seen once. General study results and limits: Degenerate expanded CDR3beta sequences were enriched among CMV- and Gag-responding cells. The rare CMV-responding cells with HIV-1 proviruses were not separately TCR-sequenced.

The sample consisted of CD4+ T cells sorted from PBMCs after approximately 19-hour stimulation, taken from a patient who received antiretroviral therapy. The TCR sequence derives from an adult man with HIV who was CMV-seropositive.

This chain's CDR3 is CASSEGTSGDNEQFF. The CDR3 DNA is TGTGCCAGCAGCGAGGGGACTAGCGGTGACAATGAGCAGTTCTTC. The chain combines TRBV4-2 with TRBJ2-1; 11 nucleotides align to TRBD2. There are 15 residues in the CDR3. After removal of 5 bases from V and 5 bases from J, the junction contained 5 bases not matched to a gene. CDR1 and CDR2 from the germline V gene are LGHNA and YNFKEQ.